Presented here are 2 T cell receptor beta chains from one specimen sequenced in a study of blood T cell repertoires in COVID-19. TCRdb's copy holds only in-frame clones and misses some; the assay was immunoSEQ multiplex PCR. The sample holds about 210,000 clones, about 84% seen once. Sequenced: PBMCs or T cells enriched from blood (not recorded which). The receptors were gathered from a man younger than 40 with acute COVID-19.

CDR3 DNA sequence: TGTGCCAGCAGCCCGCGGGGGGACTTCTCCTACGAGCAGTACTTC. Its translation is CASSPRGDFSYEQYF. This chain connects TRBV9 to TRBJ2-7; 8 bases map to TRBD2. Trimming cost V 4 bases and J 0 bases; bases outside gene matches: 6. CDR3 length equals 15 residues. Germline assignment: CDR1 SGDLS and CDR2 YYNGEE. Based on the CDR3 plus reference TRBV9 and TRBJ2-7, the full variable domain is DSGVTQTPKHLITATGQRVTLRCSPRSGDLSVYWYQQSLDQGLQFLIQYYNGEERAKGNILERFSAQQFPDLHSELNLSSLELGDSALYFCASSPRGDFSYEQYFGPGTRLTVT.

The V and J genes are TRBV27 and TRBJ2-2, with D tentatively TRBD1 (6 bases). V was shortened by 3 bases and J by 2 bases, with 13 bases between the two germline ends. Germline assignment: CDR1 MNHEY and CDR2 SMNVEV (reference sequence). CDR3 length equals 16 residues. CDR3: CASSFPGQLNTGELFF. CDR3 DNA sequence: TGTGCCAGCAGTTTCCCTGGACAGCTTAACACCGGGGAGCTGTTTTTT.